This entry describes one T cell receptor beta chain. Its antigen remains unknown. In germline, CDR1 is SGHTA, CDR2 FQGNSA. V was shortened by 5 bases and J by 1 base, with 9 bases between the two germline ends. CDR3 length: 13 residues. Method: immunoSEQ multiplex PCR; TCRdb's copy keeps in-frame clones and lacks some. The profile shows tens of thousands of clones, around 89% of them singletons. This specimen comes from a study of T cell responses to AZD1222 COVID-19 vaccine. Findings and limits, study-wide: A mostly white British donor set with more females was recruited, and clonal diversity was possibly underestimated.

The V gene is TRBV7-2, the J gene TRBJ2-7; D is possibly TRBD2 (5 bases). The specimen was peripheral blood, collected on day 0 of AZD1222 vaccination. This TCR derives from an adult in good health. CDR3 in amino acids: CASSQRVSYEQYF. The CDR3 region has the DNA TGTGCCAGCAGCCAGAGGGTTTCCTACGAGCAGTACTTC.